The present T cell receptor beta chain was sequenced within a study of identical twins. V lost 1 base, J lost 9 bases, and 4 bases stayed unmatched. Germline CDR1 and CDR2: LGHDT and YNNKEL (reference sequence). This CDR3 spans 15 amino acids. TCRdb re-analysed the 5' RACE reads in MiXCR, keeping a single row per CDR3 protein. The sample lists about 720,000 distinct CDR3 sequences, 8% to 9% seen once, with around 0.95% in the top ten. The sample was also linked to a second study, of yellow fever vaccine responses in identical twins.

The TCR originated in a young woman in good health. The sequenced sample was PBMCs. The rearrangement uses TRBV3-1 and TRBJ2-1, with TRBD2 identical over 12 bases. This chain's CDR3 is CASSQGGLAGTEQFF. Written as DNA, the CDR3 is TGTGCCAGCAGCCAAGGCGGACTAGCGGGGACTGAGCAGTTCTTC.